This is a list of T cell receptor beta chains from one sample in a study of blood T cell repertoires in COVID-19. TCRdb's table, derived via immunoSEQ multiplex PCR, lists solely in-frame clones and lacks some. Here the sample spans about 180,000 clones, 70% to 90% being singletons. Input material: peripheral blood. The receptors here all came from a woman between 25 and 40 years old with active or convalescent COVID-19. The conserved cysteine and the conserved F or W are not part of the CDR3 here.

V gene,J gene,CDR3 protein
TRBV11-2,TRBJ2-4,ASSVPSGGKNIQY
TRBV29-1,TRBJ1-1,SVLPGITEAF
TRBV7-9,TRBJ1-6,ASTIGTPGDSPLH
TRBV28,TRBJ1-5,ASSFLTGNNQPQH
TRBV30,TRBJ1-1,AWSTGGLTEAF
TRBV27,TRBJ1-1,ASSRILTGQNTEAF
TRBV5-5,TRBJ2-7,ASSFGQGPNEQY
TRBV27,TRBJ2-1,ASSLIAGGSYNEQF
TRBV27,TRBJ1-5,ASSSNPDRDSNQPQH
TRBV6-5,TRBJ1-2,ASSYNYVARGSGYT
TRBV6-1,TRBJ2-1,ASSESGTSGRAWNEQF
TRBV28,TRBJ2-7,ASSLSSVGGGRYEQY
TRBV19,TRBJ1-6,ASRIGHRGESPLH
TRBV18,TRBJ1-1,ASSPGGQGWSWVF
TRBV28,TRBJ2-3,ASRGTTFTDTQY
TRBV5-4,TRBJ2-2,ASSSLAGVTGELF
TRBV2,TRBJ2-5,ASSGTAEETQY
TRBV5-6,TRBJ1-1,ASSPNTGGWDTEAF
TRBV6-2/TRBV6-3,TRBJ1-6,ASSPRSSYAHNSPLH
TRBV7-9,TRBJ1-5,ASSLGGTGRGGNQPQH